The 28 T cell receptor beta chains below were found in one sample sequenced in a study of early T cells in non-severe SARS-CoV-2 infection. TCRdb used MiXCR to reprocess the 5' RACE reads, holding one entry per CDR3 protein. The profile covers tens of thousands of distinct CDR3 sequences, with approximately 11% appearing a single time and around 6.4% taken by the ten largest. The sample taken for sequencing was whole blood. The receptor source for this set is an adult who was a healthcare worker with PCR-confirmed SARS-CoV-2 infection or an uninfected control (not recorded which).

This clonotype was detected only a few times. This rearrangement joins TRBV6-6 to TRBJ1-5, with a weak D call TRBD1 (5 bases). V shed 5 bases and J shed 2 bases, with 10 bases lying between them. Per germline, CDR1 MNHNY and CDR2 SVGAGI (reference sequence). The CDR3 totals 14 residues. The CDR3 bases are TGTGCCAGCAGTCGACAGACCGGCAATCAGCCCCAGCATTTT. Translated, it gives CASSRQTGNQPQHF.

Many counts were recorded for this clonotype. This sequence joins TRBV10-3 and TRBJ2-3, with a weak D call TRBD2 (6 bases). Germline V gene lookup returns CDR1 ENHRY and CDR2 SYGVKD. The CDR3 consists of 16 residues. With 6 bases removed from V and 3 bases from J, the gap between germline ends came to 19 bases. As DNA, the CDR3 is TGTGCCATCAGGTCATTAGGGAGGCTCAGTACAGATACGCAGTATTTT. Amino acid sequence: CAIRSLGRLSTDTQYF.

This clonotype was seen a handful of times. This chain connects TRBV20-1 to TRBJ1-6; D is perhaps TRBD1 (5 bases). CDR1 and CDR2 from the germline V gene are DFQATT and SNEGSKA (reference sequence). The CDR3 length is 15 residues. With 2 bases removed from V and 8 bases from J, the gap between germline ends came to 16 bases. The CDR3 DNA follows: TGCAGTGCTAGATCGAAGGGCAGGGTGGATTCACCCCTCCACTTT. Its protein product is CSARSKGRVDSPLHF.

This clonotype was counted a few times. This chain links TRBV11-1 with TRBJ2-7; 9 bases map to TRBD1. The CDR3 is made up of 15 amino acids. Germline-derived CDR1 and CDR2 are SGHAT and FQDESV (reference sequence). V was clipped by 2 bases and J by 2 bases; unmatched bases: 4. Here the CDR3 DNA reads TGTGCCAGCAGCTTAAGGGGACAGGGACCCTACGAGCAGTACTTC. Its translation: CASSLRGQGPYEQYF.

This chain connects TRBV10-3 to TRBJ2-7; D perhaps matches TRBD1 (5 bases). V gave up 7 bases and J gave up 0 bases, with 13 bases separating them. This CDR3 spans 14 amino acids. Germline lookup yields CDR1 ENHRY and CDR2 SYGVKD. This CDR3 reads CAIKNDSSSYEQYF. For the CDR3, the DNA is TGTGCCATCAAGAACGACAGCAGCTCCTACGAGCAGTACTTC.

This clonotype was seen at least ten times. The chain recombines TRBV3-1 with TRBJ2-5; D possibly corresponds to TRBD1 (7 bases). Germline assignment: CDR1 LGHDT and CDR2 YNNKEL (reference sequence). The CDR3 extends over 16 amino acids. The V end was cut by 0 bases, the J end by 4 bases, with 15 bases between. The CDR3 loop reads CASSQDPPGGGETQYF. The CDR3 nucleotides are TGTGCCAGCAGCCAAGATCCCCCAGGGGGAGGAGAGACCCAGTACTTC.

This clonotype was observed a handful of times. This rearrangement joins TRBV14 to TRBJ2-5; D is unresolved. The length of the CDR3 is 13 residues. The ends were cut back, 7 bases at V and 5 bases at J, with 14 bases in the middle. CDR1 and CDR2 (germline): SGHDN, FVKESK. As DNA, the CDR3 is TGTGCCAGCACAGTACAGCCCGGCGAGACCCAGTACTTC. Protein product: CASTVQPGETQYF. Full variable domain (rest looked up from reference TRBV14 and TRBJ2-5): EAGVTQFPSHSVIEKGQTVTLRCDPISGHDNLYWYRRVMGKEIKFLLHFVKESKQDESGMPNNRFLAERTGGTYSTLKVQPAELEDSGVYFCASTVQPGETQYFGPGTRLLVL.

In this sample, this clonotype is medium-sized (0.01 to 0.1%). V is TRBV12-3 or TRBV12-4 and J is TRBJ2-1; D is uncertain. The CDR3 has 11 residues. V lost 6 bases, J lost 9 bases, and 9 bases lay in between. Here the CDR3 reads CASSPRGEQFF. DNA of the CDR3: TGTGCCAGCAGCCCACGAGGTGAGCAGTTCTTC.

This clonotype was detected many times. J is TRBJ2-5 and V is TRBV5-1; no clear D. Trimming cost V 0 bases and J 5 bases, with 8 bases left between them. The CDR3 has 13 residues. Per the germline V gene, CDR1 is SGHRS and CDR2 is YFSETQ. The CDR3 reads CASSLDWSETQYF. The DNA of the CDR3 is TGCGCCAGCAGCTTGGATTGGAGCGAGACCCAGTACTTC.

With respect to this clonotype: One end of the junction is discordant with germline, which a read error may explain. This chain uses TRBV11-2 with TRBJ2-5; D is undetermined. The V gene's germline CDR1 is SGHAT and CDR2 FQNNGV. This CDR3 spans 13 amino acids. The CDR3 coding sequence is TGTGCCAGCAGCTCCTTGACGCGGTGGATTTTGAACTTC. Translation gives CASSSLTRWILNF.

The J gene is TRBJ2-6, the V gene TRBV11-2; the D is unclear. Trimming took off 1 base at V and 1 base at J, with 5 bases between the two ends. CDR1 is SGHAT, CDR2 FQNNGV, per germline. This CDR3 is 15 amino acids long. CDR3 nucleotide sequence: TGTGCCAGCAGCTTAGGGGCTTCTGGGGCCAACGTCCTGACTTTC. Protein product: CASSLGASGANVLTF.

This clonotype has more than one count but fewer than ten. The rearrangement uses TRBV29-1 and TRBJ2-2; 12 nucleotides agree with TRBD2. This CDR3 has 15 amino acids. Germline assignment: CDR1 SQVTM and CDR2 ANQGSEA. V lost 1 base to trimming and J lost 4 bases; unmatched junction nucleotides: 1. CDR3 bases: TGCAGCGTTGAAGCGACTAGCGGGAGCACCGGGGAGCTGTTTTTT. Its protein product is CSVEATSGSTGELFF.

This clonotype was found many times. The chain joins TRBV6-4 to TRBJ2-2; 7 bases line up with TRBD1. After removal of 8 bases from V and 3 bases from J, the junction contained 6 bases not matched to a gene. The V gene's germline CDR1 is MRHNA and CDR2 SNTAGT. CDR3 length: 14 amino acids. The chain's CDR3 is CASRRDSHTGELFF. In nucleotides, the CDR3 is TGTGCCAGCCGCCGGGACAGCCACACCGGGGAGCTGTTTTTT.

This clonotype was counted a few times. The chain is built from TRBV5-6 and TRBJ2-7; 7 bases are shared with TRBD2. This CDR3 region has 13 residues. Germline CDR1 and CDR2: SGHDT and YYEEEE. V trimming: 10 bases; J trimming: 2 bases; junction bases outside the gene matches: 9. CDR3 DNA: TGTGCCTCCGCAGGCGCGGGAGCCTACGAGCAGTACTTC. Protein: CASAGAGAYEQYF.

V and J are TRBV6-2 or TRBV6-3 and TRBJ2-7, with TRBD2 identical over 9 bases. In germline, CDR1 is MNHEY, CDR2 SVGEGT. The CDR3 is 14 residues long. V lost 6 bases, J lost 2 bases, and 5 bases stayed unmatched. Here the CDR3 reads CASRLAGVTYEQYF. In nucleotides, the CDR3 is TGTGCCAGCAGATTAGCGGGAGTGACCTACGAGCAGTACTTC.

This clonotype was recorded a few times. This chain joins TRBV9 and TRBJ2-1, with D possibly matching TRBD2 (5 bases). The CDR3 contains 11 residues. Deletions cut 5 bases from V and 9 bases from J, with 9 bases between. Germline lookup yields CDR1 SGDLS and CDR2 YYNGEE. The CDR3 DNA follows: TGTGCCAGCAGTCACAGCGGTGAGCAGTTCTTC. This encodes CASSHSGEQFF. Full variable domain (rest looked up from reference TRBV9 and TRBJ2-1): DSGVTQTPKHLITATGQRVTLRCSPRSGDLSVYWYQQSLDQGLQFLIQYYNGEERAKGNILERFSAQQFPDLHSELNLSSLELGDSALYFCASSHSGEQFFGPGTRLTVL.

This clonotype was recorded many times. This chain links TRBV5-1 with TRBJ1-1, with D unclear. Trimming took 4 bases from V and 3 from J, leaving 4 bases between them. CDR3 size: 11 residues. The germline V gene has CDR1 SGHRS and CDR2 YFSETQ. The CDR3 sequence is CASSRDTEAFF. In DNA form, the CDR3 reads TGCGCCAGCAGCCGGGACACTGAAGCTTTCTTT.

The CDR3 here is CASSLRPARVEAFF. The CDR3 region has the DNA TGTGCCAGCAGTTTAAGGCCGGCCCGTGTGGAAGCTTTCTTT. The V call is TRBV12-3 or TRBV12-4, the J call TRBJ1-1; unclear D gene. The CDR3 spans 14 residues. Trimming took 2 bases from V and 8 from J, leaving 15 bases between them.

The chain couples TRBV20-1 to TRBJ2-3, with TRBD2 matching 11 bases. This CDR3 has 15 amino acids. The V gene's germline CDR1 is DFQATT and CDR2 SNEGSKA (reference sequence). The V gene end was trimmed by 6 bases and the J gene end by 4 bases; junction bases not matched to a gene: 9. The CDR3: CSADEASGRSDTQYF. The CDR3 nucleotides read TGCAGTGCGGACGAGGCTAGCGGGAGGTCAGATACGCAGTATTTT.

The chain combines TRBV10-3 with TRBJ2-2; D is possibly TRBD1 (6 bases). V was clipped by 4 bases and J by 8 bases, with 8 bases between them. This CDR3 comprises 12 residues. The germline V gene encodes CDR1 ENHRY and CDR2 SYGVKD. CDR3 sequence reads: CAISGGTGELFF. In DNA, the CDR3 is TGTGCCATCAGTGGAGGGACAGGGGAGCTGTTTTTT.

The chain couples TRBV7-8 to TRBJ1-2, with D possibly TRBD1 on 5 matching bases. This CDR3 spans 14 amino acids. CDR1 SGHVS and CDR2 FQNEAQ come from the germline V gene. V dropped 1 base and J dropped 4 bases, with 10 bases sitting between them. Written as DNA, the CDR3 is TGTGCCAGCAGCTTAGAGGCAGGGTCCTATGGCTACACCTTC. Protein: CASSLEAGSYGYTF.

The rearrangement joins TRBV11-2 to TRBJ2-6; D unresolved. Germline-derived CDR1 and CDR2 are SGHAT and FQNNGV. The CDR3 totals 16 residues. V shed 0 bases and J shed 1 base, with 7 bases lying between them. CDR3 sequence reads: CASSLEPYSGANVLTF. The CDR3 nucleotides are TGTGCCAGCAGCTTAGAGCCCTATTCTGGGGCCAACGTCCTGACTTTC.

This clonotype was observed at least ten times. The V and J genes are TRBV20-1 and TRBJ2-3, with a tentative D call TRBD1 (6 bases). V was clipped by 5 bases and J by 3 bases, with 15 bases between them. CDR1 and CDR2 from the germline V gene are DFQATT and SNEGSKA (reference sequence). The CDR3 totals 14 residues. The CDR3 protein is CSASTHQGTDTQYF. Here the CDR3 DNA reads TGCAGTGCTTCAACCCACCAGGGGACAGATACGCAGTATTTT.

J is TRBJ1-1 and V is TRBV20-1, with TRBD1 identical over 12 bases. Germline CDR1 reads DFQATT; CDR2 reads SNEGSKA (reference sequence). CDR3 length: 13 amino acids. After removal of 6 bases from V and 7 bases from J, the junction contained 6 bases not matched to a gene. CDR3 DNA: TGCAGTGCCGAGGGACAGGGGGCCGTTGAAGCTTTCTTT. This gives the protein CSAEGQGAVEAFF.

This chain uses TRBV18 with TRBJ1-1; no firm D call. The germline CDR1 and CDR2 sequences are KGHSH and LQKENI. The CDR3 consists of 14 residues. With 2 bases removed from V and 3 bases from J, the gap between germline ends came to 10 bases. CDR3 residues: CASSPGESDTEAFF. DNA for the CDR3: TGTGCCAGCTCACCAGGGGAGAGCGACACTGAAGCTTTCTTT.

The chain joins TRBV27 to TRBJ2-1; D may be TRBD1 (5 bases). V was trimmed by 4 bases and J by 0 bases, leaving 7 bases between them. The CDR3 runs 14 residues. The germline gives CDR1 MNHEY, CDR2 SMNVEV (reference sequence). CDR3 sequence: CASSSTVSYNEQFF. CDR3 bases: TGTGCCAGCAGTTCGACAGTCTCCTACAATGAGCAGTTCTTC.

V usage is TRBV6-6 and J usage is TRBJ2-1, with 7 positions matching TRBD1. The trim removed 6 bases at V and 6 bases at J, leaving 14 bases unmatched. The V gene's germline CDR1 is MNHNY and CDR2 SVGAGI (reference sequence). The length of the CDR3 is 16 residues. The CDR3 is CASRGDRAGLRNEQFF. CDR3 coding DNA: TGTGCCAGCAGGGGTGACAGGGCGGGTCTTCGCAATGAGCAGTTCTTC.

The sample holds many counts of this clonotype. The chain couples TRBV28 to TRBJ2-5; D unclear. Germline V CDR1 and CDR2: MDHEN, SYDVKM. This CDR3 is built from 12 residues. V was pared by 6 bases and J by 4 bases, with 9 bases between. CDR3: CASSTTGETQYF. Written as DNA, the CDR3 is TGTGCCAGCAGCACCACCGGAGAGACCCAGTACTTC.